This TCR beta chain was recovered during a study of blood T cell repertoires in COVID-19. Study-wide background: Spain, Italy and the United States supplied samples that represented acute and convalescent COVID-19. T cells, B-cell-depleted T cells, or PBMCs provided the cDNA or gDNA that served as material.

V was clipped by 2 bases and J by 0 bases; unmatched bases: 4. Germline V gene data show CDR1 as MNHNS and CDR2 as SASEGT. This CDR3 is built from 16 residues. As handled by the study authors: How many nucleated cells were present was estimated from reference gene primer amplification. The assay was immunoSEQ multiplex PCR, and TCRdb's table has in-frame clones only and misses some. That table is the source of V, J and clone size, and D and trimming were worked out from the DNA. This table holds tens of thousands of clones, 80% found once. The V call is TRBV6-1, the J call TRBJ2-3; 8 nucleotides line up with TRBD2. The sequenced material came from peripheral blood. The receptor comes from a woman aged 80 or over with acute or convalescent COVID-19. The DNA of the CDR3 is TGTGCCAGCAGTGAAAGCGGCGGGAGGAGCACAGATACGCAGTATTTT. Protein: CASSESGGRSTDTQYF.